This T cell receptor (beta chain) was retrieved from a study of control samples from healthy donors and cancer patients. Looked up from germline, CDR1 is SGHTA and CDR2 is FQGTGA. Trimming removed 2 bases at V and 1 base at J, with 20 bases between. The CDR3 has 18 amino acids. Using immunoSEQ multiplex PCR, the repertoire was profiled, and TCRdb retains in-frame clones only, with some absent. This sample has more than 75,000 clones, with roughly 89% found just once. The chain uses TRBV7-3 and TRBJ1-1; D may be TRBD1 (6 bases). This sequence was found in a man aged 45-65 years in good health. Sample: blood. DNA of the CDR3: TGTGCCAGCAGCTTATATGGGGTGGGGGCTGGTAGGAACACTGAAGCTTTCTTT. Protein product: CASSLYGVGAGRNTEAFF.